Presented here are 8 T cell receptor beta chains from one specimen sequenced in a study of cytomegalovirus exposure and HLA in healthy donors. Use of 60 Vbeta and 13 Jbeta primers characterized the PCR. This table comes from immunoSEQ multiplex PCR, and its TCRdb copy is limited to in-frame clones, with some not included. Of about 93,000 clones listed, just under 80% are singletons. Sequenced sample: PBMCs. These receptors originate from a middle-aged woman in good health and CMV-seronegative.

The gene calls are TRBV5-1 and TRBJ2-7; possible D gene TRBD1, 6 bases. V lost 4 bases and J 7 bases, leaving 12 bases between the germline ends. The CDR3 has 12 residues. CDR1 and CDR2 (germline): SGHRS, YFSETQ. CDR3 bases: TGCGCCAGCAGCCAAGGGGGTCAGGAGCAGTACTTC. Protein product: CASSQGGQEQYF.

The CDR3 spells CASSPPGRGDEKLFF. The CDR3 nucleotides are TGTGCCAGCTCACCACCCGGCAGGGGAGATGAAAAACTGTTTTTT. This chain links TRBV18 with TRBJ1-4; D might be TRBD1 (6 bases). CDR1 and CDR2 from the germline V gene are KGHSH and LQKENI. The CDR3 runs 15 residues. V lost 0 bases and J 6 bases, leaving 11 bases between the germline ends.

This chain connects TRBV5-1 to TRBJ2-4; a possible D gene is TRBD2 (5 bases). The CDR3 is made up of 13 amino acids. V shed 0 bases and J shed 14 bases, with 15 bases lying between them. CDR1 is SGHRS and CDR2 is YFSETQ in the germline V gene. The CDR3 sequence: CASSLDYQREKYF. Here the CDR3 DNA reads TGCGCCAGCAGCTTGGACTACCAGAGGGAGAAGTACTTC. The entire variable domain, with the rest obtained from reference TRBV5-1 and TRBJ2-4, is as follows: KAGVTQTPRYLIKTRGQQVTLSCSPISGHRSVSWYQQTPGQGLQFLFEYFSETQRNKGNFPGRFSGRQFSNSRSEMNVSTLELGDSALYLCASSLDYQREKYFGAGTRLSVL.

The rearrangement joins TRBV9 to TRBJ1-3; TRBD1 is a possible D gene (6 bases). The germline V gene has CDR1 SGDLS and CDR2 YYNGEE. Trimming stripped 6 bases from V and 0 bases from J, with 13 bases between. The CDR3 totals 15 residues. The CDR3 here is CASKQGPDSGNTIYF. Here the CDR3 DNA reads TGTGCCAGCAAACAGGGCCCCGACTCTGGAAACACCATATATTTT.

The V call is TRBV4-1, the J call TRBJ1-1, with TRBD1 matching 11 bases. Losses at the gene ends were 3 bases for V and 4 bases for J; bases not matched to a gene: 4. The length of the CDR3 is 15 residues. The germline gives CDR1 MGHRA, CDR2 YSYEKL. CDR3 loop: CASSQPGTGGTEAFF. The CDR3 bases are TGCGCCAGCAGCCAGCCCGGGACAGGGGGCACTGAAGCTTTCTTT.

The rearrangement links TRBV5-1 to TRBJ2-5; TRBD1 matches 11 bases. The DNA end is more similar to TRBJ2-7, so the J call may be wrong. This CDR3 is built from 14 residues. CDR1 SGHRS and CDR2 YFSETQ come from the germline V gene. Here the CDR3 reads CASSRGTGGYEQYF. The CDR3, as DNA: TGCGCCAGCAGCCGCGGGACAGGGGGCTACGAGCAGTACTTC.

This clone appeared once. This chain links TRBV10-2 with TRBJ1-2, with D uncertain. Germline values: CDR1 WSHSY, CDR2 SAAADI. V was clipped by 2 bases and J by 4 bases, with 23 bases between them. The CDR3 loop spans 18 amino acids. CDR3 sequence: CASSEIFKPDPRGYGYTF. In DNA, the CDR3 is TGCGCCAGCAGTGAGATATTCAAACCCGACCCGCGCGGCTATGGCTACACCTTC.

The CDR3 DNA follows: TGTGCCAGCAGCCCGGACAGGGGAAGTATCGGGGGTAACACCGGGGAGCTGTTTTTT. Translation: CASSPDRGSIGGNTGELFF. The chain carries TRBV7-9 and TRBJ2-2; 9 positions match TRBD1. The CDR3 totals 19 residues. Germline V gives CDR1 SEHNR, CDR2 FQNEAQ (reference sequence). V was clipped by 5 bases and J by 2 bases; unmatched bases: 15.